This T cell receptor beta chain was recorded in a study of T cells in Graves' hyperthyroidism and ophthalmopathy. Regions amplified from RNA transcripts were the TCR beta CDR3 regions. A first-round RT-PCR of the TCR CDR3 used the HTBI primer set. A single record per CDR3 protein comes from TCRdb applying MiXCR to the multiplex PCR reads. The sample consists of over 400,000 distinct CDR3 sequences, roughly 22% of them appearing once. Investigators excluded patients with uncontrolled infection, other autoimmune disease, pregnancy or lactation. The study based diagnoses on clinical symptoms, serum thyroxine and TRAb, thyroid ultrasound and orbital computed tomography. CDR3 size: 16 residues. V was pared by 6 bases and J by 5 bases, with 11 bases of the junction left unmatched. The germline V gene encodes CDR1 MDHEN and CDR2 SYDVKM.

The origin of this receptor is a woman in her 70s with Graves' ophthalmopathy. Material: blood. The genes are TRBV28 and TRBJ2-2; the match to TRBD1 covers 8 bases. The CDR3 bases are TGTGCCAGCAGCCCCCGACAGGGGTTAGGGACCGGGGAGCTGTTTTTT. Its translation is CASSPRQGLGTGELFF.